This section outlines one TCR beta chain sequence together with its context. The data originate from a study of blood T cell repertoires in COVID-19. Turning to the study itself: From T cells, B-cell-depleted T cells, or PBMCs came the material, which was cDNA or gDNA.

This CDR3 has 16 amino acids. V trimming: 5 bases; J trimming: 5 bases; junction bases outside the gene matches: 7. Germline CDR1 is LNHDA and CDR2 is SQIVND (reference sequence). Generated by immunoSEQ multiplex PCR, the TCRdb table keeps only in-frame clones and is missing some. Seen here are over 10,000 clones, about 88% observed once, and the top ten hold 2.6%. The gene calls are TRBV19 and TRBJ1-5, with 12 bases lining up with TRBD1. The clonotype comes from a human donor in a cohort sampled during active COVID-19. Sequencing input: peripheral blood. The DNA for the CDR3 is TGTGCCAGTAGTGACCCGGGACAGGGGGCCTATCAGCCCCAGCATTTT. Amino acid sequence: CASSDPGQGAYQPQHF.